Sequencing of this T cell receptor beta chain was carried out in a study of blood T cell repertoires in COVID-19. Study overall: The study drew acute and convalescent COVID-19 samples from the United States, Italy and Spain. PBMCs, B-cell-depleted T cells, or T cells provided the cDNA or gDNA that made up the material.

Original processing notes: Estimates of nucleated cell counts were drawn from the amplification of reference gene primers. The method was immunoSEQ multiplex PCR; TCRdb's version includes in-frame clones alone and lacks a portion of them. The D gene and trimming were derived from the DNA, and the V and J assignments and clone size from that table. The sample has tens of thousands of clones; 85% to 95% are singletons. Trimming took off 1 base at V and 1 base at J, with 6 bases between the two ends. CDR3 length: 14 residues. CDR1 and CDR2 from the germline V gene are SEHNR and FQNEAQ (reference sequence). This clone was counted only a few times.

Sequenced: peripheral blood. The chain is built from TRBV7-9 and TRBJ2-3, with D perhaps matching TRBD1 (6 bases). This receptor was taken from a man aged 65-85 years with active COVID-19. The CDR3 region has the DNA TGTGCCAGCAGCTTAGGGACAGGCACAGATACGCAGTATTTT. It translates to CASSLGTGTDTQYF.